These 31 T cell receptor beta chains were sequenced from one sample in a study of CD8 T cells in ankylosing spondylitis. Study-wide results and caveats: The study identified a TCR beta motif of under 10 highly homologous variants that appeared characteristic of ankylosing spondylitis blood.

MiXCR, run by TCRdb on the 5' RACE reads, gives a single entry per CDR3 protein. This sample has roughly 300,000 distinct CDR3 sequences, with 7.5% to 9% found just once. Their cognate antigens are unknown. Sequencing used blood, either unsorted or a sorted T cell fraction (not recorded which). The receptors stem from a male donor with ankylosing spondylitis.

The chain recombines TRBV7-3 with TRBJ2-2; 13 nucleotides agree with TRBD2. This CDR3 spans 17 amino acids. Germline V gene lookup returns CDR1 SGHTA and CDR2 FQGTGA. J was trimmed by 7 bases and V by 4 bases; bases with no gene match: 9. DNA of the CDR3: TGTGCCAGCAGCTCAGATGGACTAGCGGGAGTTGGCGGGGAGCTGTTTTTT. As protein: CASSSDGLAGVGGELFF.

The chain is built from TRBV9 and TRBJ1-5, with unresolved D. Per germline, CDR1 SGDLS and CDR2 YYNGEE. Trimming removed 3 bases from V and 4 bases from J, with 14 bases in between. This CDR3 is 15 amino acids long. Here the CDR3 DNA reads TGTGCCAGCAGCGAACGGGAGTCCCTAAATCAGCCCCAGCATTTT. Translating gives CASSERESLNQPQHF.

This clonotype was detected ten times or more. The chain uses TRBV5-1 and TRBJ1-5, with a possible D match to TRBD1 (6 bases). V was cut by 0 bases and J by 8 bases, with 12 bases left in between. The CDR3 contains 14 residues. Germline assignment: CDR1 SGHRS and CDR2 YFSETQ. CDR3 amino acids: CASSLVGGDKPQHF. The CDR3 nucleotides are TGCGCCAGCAGCTTGGTCGGGGGGGACAAGCCCCAGCATTTT.

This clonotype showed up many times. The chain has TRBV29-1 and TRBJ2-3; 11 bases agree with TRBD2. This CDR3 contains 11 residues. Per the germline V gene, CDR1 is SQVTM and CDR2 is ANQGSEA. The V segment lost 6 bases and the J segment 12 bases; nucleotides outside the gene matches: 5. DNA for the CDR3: TGCAGCGTGGTAACTAGCGGGAGCCAGTATTTT. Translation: CSVVTSGSQYF.

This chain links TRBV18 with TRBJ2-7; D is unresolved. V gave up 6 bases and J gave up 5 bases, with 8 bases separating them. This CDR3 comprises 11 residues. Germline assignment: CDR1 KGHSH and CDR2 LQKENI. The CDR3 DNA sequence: TGTGCCAGCTCCTCGGTGGACGAGCAGTACTTC. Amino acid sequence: CASSSVDEQYF. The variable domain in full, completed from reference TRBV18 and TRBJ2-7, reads NAGVMQNPRHLVRRRGQEARLRCSPMKGHSHVYWYRQLPEEGLKFMVYLQKENIIDESGMPKERFSAEFPKEGPSILRIQQVVRGDSAAYFCASSSVDEQYFGPGTRLTVT.

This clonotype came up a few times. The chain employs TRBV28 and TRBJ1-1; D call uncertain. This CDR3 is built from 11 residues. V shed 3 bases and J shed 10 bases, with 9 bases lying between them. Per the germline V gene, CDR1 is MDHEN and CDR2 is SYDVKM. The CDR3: CASSLDLGAFF. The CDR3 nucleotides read TGTGCCAGCAGTTTGGACCTGGGAGCTTTCTTT.

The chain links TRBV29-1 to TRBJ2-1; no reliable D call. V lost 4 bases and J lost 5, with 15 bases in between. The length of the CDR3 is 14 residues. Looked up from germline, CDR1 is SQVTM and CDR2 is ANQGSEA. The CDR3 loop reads CSVARRPTDNEQFF. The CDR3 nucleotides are TGCAGCGTTGCCCGACGACCGACTGACAATGAGCAGTTCTTC.

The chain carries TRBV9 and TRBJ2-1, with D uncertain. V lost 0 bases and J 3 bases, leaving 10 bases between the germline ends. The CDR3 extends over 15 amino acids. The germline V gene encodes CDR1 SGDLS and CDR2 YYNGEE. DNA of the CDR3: TGTGCCAGCAGCGTAGCAGGTTTGGTCTACAATGAGCAGTTCTTC. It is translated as CASSVAGLVYNEQFF.

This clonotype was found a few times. The DNA for the CDR3 is TGTGCCAGCAGTTACCATCCCCCGCGGAGCTCTGGAAACACCATATATTTT. It codes for CASSYHPPRSSGNTIYF. This chain connects TRBV6-5 to TRBJ1-3, with unresolved D. The CDR3 consists of 17 residues. Germline-derived CDR1 and CDR2 are MNHEY and SVGAGI. V was cut by 2 bases and J by 0 bases, with 14 bases left in between.

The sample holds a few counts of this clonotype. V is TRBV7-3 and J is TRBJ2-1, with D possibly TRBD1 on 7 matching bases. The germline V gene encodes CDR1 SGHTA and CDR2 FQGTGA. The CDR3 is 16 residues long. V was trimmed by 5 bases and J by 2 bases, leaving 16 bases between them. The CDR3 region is CASSPRGRGAYNEQFF. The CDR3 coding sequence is TGTGCCAGCAGCCCAAGGGGCAGGGGGGCCTACAATGAGCAGTTCTTC.

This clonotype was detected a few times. CDR3 bases: TGTGCCAGCAGCAAAGTCAGGACACCGTACGAGCAGTACTTC. The encoded protein is CASSKVRTPYEQYF. The rearrangement joins TRBV21-1 to TRBJ2-7. TRBV21-1 represents a pseudogene. The CDR3 is 14 residues long.

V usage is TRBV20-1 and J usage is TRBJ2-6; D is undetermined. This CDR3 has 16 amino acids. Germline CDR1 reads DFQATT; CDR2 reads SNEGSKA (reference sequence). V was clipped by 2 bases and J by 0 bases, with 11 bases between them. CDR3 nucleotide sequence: TGCAGTGCTAGAAGGAACCCTAGCTCTGGGGCCAACGTCCTGACTTTC. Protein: CSARRNPSSGANVLTF.

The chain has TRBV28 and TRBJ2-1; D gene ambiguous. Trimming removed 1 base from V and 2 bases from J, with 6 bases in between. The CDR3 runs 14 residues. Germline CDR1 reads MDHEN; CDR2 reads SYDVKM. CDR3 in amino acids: CASSLYSPYNEQFF. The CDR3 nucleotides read TGTGCCAGCAGTTTATACAGCCCCTACAATGAGCAGTTCTTC.

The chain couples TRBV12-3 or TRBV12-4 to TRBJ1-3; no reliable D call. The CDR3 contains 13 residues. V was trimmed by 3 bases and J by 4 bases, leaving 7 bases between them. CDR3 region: CASSFGVGNTIYF. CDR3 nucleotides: TGTGCCAGCAGTTTCGGGGTAGGAAACACCATATATTTT.

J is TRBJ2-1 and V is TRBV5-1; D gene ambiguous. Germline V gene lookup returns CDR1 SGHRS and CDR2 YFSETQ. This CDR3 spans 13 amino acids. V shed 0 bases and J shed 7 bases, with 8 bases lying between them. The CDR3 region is CASSLALGNEQFF. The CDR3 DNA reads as TGCGCCAGCAGCTTGGCCTTAGGTAATGAGCAGTTCTTC.

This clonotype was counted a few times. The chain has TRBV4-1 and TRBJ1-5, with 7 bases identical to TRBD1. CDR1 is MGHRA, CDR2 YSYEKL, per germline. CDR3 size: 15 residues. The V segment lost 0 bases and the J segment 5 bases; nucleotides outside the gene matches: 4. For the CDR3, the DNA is TGCGCCAGCAGCCAAGAACAGGGGCGGGATCAGCCCCAGCATTTT. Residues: CASSQEQGRDQPQHF.

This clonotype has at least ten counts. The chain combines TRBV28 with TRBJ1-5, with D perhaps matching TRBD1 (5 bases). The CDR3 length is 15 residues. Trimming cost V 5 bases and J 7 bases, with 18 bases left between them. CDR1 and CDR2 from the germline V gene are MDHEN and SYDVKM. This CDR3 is CASSPPTGTGQPQHF. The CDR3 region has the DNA TGTGCCAGCAGTCCCCCGACCGGGACGGGCCAGCCCCAGCATTTT.

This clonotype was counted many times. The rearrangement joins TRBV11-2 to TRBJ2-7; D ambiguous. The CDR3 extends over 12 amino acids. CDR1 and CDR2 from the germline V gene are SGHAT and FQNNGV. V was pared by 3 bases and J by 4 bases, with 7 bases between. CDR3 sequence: CASSLVEYEQYF. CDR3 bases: TGTGCCAGCAGCTTGGTAGAATACGAGCAGTACTTC.

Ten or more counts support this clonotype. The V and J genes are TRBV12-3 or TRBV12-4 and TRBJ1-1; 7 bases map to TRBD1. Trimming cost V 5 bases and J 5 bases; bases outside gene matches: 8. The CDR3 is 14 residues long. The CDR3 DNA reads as TGTGCCAGCAGTCCGAGGACAGGCGGGACTGAAGCTTTCTTT. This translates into CASSPRTGGTEAFF.

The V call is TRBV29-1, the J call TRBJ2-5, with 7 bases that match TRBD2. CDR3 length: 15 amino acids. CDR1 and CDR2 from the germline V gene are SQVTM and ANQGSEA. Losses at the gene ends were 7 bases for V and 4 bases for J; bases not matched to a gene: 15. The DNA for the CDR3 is TGCAGCGCGAAAAGGGGAGGGGCCCGATTAGAGACCCAGTACTTC. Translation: CSAKRGGARLETQYF. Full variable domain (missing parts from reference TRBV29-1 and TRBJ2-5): SAVISQKPSRDICQRGTSLTIQCQVDSQVTMMFWYRQQPGQSLTLIATANQGSEATYESGFVIDKFPISRPNLTFSTLTVSNMSPEDSSIYLCSAKRGGARLETQYFGPGTRLLVL.

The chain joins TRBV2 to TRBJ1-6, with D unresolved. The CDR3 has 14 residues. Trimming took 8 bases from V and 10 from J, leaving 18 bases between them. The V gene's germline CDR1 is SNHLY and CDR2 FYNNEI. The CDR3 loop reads CASLQRESGSPLHF. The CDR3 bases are TGTGCCAGCCTACAGCGCGAATCCGGCTCACCCCTCCACTTT. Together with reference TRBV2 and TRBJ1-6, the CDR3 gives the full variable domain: EPEVTQTPSHQVTQMGQEVILRCVPISNHLYFYWYRQILGQKVEFLVSFYNNEISEKSEIFDDQFSVERPDGSNFTLKIRSTKLEDSAMYFCASLQRESGSPLHFGNGTRLTVT.

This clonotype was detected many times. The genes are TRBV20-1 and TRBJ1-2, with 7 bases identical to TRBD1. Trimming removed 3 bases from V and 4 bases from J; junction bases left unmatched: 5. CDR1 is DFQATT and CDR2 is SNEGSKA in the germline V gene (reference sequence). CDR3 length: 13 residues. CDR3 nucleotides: TGCAGTGCTAGCCCAGACAGGGTCTATGGCTACACCTTC. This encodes CSASPDRVYGYTF.

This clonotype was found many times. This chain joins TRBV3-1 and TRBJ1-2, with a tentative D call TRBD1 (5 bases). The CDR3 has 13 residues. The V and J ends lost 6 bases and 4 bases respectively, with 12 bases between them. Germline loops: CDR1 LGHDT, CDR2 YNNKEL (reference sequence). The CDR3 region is CASSPGTGYGYTF. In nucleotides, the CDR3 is TGTGCCAGCAGTCCCGGGACGGGCTATGGCTACACCTTC.

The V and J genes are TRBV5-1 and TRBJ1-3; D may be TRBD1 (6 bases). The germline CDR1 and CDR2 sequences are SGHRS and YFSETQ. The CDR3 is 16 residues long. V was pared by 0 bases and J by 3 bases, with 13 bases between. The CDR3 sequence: CASSLGDNGYGNTIYF. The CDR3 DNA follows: TGCGCCAGCAGCTTGGGGGACAACGGATATGGAAACACCATATATTTT.

The CDR3 loop reads CASSLATGTSGRMSEQFF. CDR3 nucleotides: TGTGCCAGCAGCTTAGCTACCGGGACTAGCGGGAGGATGAGTGAGCAGTTCTTC. The rearrangement joins TRBV7-6 to TRBJ2-1; 15 bases fit TRBD2. This CDR3 region has 18 residues. The junction had 9 bases not matched to a gene; V was cut back by 0 bases and J by 9 bases. CDR1 and CDR2 from the germline V gene are SGHVS and FNYEAQ.

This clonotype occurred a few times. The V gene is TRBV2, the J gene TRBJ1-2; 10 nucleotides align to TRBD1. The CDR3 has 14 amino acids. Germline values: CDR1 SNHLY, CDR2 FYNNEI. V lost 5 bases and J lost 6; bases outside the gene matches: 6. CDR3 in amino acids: CASSFPGQGHGYTF. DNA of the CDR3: TGTGCCAGCAGTTTTCCGGGACAGGGGCATGGCTACACCTTC.

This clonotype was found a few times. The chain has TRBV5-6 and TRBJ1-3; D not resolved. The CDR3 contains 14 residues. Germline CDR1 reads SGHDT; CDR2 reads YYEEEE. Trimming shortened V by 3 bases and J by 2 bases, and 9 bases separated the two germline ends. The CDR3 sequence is CASSSVGTGNTIYF. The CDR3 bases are TGTGCCAGCAGCTCGGTGGGAACTGGAAACACCATATATTTT. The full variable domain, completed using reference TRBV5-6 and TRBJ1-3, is DAGVTQSPTHLIKTRGQQVTLRCSPKSGHDTVSWYQQALGQGPQFIFQYYEEEERQRGNFPDRFSGHQFPNYSSELNVNALLLGDSALYLCASSSVGTGNTIYFGEGSWLTVV.

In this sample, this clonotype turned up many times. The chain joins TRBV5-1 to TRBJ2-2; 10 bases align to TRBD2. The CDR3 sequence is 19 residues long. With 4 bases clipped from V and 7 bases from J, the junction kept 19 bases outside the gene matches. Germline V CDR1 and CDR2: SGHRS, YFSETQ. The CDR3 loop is CASSRRPFGLAGELGELFF. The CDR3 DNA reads TGCGCCAGCAGCCGACGGCCCTTCGGGCTAGCGGGAGAGCTCGGGGAGCTGTTTTTT.

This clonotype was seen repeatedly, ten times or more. The CDR3 DNA reads as TGCGCCAGCAGCGTGGACAGGTCTCCAGATACGCAGTATTTT. It translates to CASSVDRSPDTQYF. This rearrangement joins TRBV5-1 to TRBJ2-3; 7 positions agree with TRBD1. CDR1 and CDR2 from the germline V gene are SGHRS and YFSETQ. With V trimmed by 4 bases and J by 4 bases, 6 bases remained unmatched. The CDR3 extends over 14 amino acids.

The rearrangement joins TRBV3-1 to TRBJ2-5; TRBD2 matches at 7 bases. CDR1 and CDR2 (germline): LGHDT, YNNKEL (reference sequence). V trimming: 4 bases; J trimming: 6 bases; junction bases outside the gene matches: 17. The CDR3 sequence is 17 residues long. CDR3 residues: CASSPQNWGRARKTQYF. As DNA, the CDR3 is TGTGCCAGCAGCCCTCAGAATTGGGGGAGGGCCCGAAAGACCCAGTACTTC.

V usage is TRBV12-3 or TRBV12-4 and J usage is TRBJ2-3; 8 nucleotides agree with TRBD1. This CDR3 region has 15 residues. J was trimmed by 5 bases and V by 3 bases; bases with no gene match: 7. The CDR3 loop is CASSLGQGAGDTQYF. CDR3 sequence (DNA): TGTGCCAGCAGTTTGGGGCAGGGGGCGGGAGATACGCAGTATTTT.